The 2 T cell receptor beta chains given below trace back to one sample, sequenced in a study of CD8 T cells in Susac syndrome. Reverse transcription of about 0.5 to 1 ug RNA used random hexamers. TCRdb itself ran the immunoSEQ multiplex PCR reads through MiXCR, one entry per CDR3 protein. Altogether roughly 160,000 distinct CDR3 sequences are present, around 95% being singletons, with the ten largest covering about 0.12%. Sequenced material: CD4+ T cells from PBMCs. The origin of the receptors is a human donor with Susac syndrome.

The V gene is TRBV14, the J gene TRBJ1-6, with D tentatively TRBD1 (5 bases). The CDR3 is 17 amino acids. The V gene's germline CDR1 is SGHDN and CDR2 FVKESK. V dropped 3 bases and J dropped 7 bases, with 19 bases sitting between them. The CDR3 loop reads CASSHNTPGRWNSPLHF. CDR3 nucleotide sequence: TGTGCCAGCAGCCATAACACCCCAGGGCGGTGGAATTCACCCCTCCACTTT.

V gene TRBV18 combines with J gene TRBJ2-7; D is perhaps TRBD1 (5 bases). V dropped 3 bases and J dropped 5 bases, with 11 bases sitting between them. This CDR3 is 13 amino acids long. Germline lookup yields CDR1 KGHSH and CDR2 LQKENI. CDR3 bases: TGTGCCAGCTCACCGCCAGGGAAGCACGAGCAGTACTTC. As protein: CASSPPGKHEQYF.